This T cell receptor (beta chain) was recorded in a study of a mutant IDH1 vaccine in newly diagnosed glioma. Described time point: week 35, safety follow-up. Vaccination comprised doses that each held 300 ug of mutant IDH1 20-mer peptide, plus topical imiquimod. The CDR3 spans 15 residues. The V gene's germline CDR1 is MNHEY and CDR2 SMNVEV (reference sequence). Trimming took 5 bases from V and 1 from J; bases not matched to a gene: 5. In this sample, this clone turned up once. The antigen is unknown. The repertoire was sequenced with immunoSEQ multiplex PCR; TCRdb's copy has only in-frame clones and lacks some. The sample consists of 35,000 to 50,000 clones, approximately 92% of them appearing once.

This sequence originates from a man aged 50 to 60 with glioma. The chain combines TRBV27 with TRBJ2-4; TRBD1 aligns across 7 bases. The sample was PBMCs, taken from a glioma patient whose treatment included an IDH1 peptide vaccine. The CDR3 DNA reads as TGTGCCAGCAGTCTCACACAGGGGGCCAAAAACATTCAGTACTTC. It specifies CASSLTQGAKNIQYF.